The clone carrying this T cell receptor beta chain was counted a few times. Its antigen remains unknown. The data stem from a study of tumor-infiltrating lymphocytes in primary liver carcinoma. Notes on the study in general: Reduced overlap was seen in tumor-adjacent and tumor-blood pairs versus tumor region pairs. Tumors carried a top-250-clone fraction significantly exceeding that of blood (p = 0.039). The samples were not sorted (they were bulk), so CD4+ and CD8+ repertoires were not compared.

Researchers drew blood RNA from unsorted whole blood and extracted germline DNA as well. Before surgery, approximately 4 milliliters of EDTA blood were taken. V was cut by 7 bases and J by 1 base, with 17 bases left in between. The CDR3 loop spans 16 amino acids. From germline, CDR1 is MDHEN and CDR2 SYDVKM. The researchers produced TCR beta cDNA from 500 ng total RNA with a constant-region primer. Slightly modified ARM-PCR served as the procedure for the TCR beta libraries. These libraries came from three rounds of nested multiplex PCR. The two initial PCR rounds, approximately 10 cycles each, used TRBV1-TRBV30 forward and C-beta reverse primers. TCRdb reprocessed the multiplex PCR reads via MiXCR and lists one record per CDR3 protein. The sample records fewer than 350,000 distinct CDR3 sequences, approximately 64% being singletons.

The sequencing sample was made of peripheral blood. The rearrangement uses TRBV28 and TRBJ1-5; tentative D call: TRBD1 (6 bases). This TCR came from a man aged 35 to 55 with primary liver carcinoma and hepatitis B virus infection. Here the CDR3 DNA reads TGTGCCAGCAATCCCGAGAAAGGGGGAAGCAATCAGCCCCAGCATTTT. As protein: CASNPEKGGSNQPQHF.